Below are 7 T cell receptor beta chains sequenced from a single sample in a study of T cell repertoires in cytomegalovirus infection. TCRdb redid the calling of the reads with MiXCR, one entry per CDR3 protein. The data contain approximately 750,000 distinct CDR3 sequences, 35% to 40% of them seen just once; the ten biggest clones take up 2.8%. The sample consisted of PBMCs. The receptors were sampled from a human donor in good health (CMV status not recorded). Some clones in this sample may be carry-over from other donors' samples.

Ten or more counts support this clonotype. V and J are TRBV7-2 and TRBJ2-7; no definite D call. The CDR3 sequence is 14 residues long. Looked up from germline, CDR1 is SGHTA and CDR2 is FQGNSA. V was pared by 0 bases and J by 0 bases, with 6 bases between. The CDR3: CASSLARSSYEQYF. CDR3 coding DNA: TGTGCCAGCAGCTTAGCGCGGAGCTCCTACGAGCAGTACTTC.

V and J are TRBV12-3 or TRBV12-4 and TRBJ1-2; TRBD1 matches 12 bases. Trimming removed 3 bases from V and 8 bases from J; junction bases left unmatched: 7. This CDR3 spans 15 amino acids. CDR3: CASSFGTGGSRGYTF. Here the CDR3 DNA reads TGTGCCAGCAGTTTTGGGACAGGGGGCAGTAGGGGCTACACCTTC.

This chain joins TRBV6-5 and TRBJ2-1; perhaps TRBD2 as D (5 bases). CDR3 size: 14 residues. Per germline, CDR1 MNHEY and CDR2 SVGAGI. V dropped 3 bases and J dropped 9 bases, with 15 bases sitting between them. CDR3 sequence: CASSYMASIGEQFF. The CDR3 nucleotides read TGTGCCAGCAGTTATATGGCTAGCATAGGTGAGCAGTTCTTC.

This clonotype was seen only a few times. The V and J genes are TRBV27 and TRBJ2-2; D is tentatively TRBD1 or TRBD2 (5 bases each). The CDR3 runs to 18 residues. Germline values: CDR1 MNHEY, CDR2 SMNVEV (reference sequence). V lost 5 bases and J lost 0, with 19 bases in between. The CDR3 nucleotides read TGTGCCAGCAGTGATGGAGAGGGGATCGTCGCGAACACCGGGGAGCTGTTTTTT. As protein: CASSDGEGIVANTGELFF.

This chain uses TRBV7-9 with TRBJ1-1; possibly TRBD1 for D (6 bases). Germline CDR1 and CDR2: SEHNR and FQNEAQ (reference sequence). The ends were cut back, 4 bases at V and 3 bases at J, with 15 bases in the middle. The CDR3 runs to 15 residues. The CDR3 sequence is CASSSSWGAHTEAFF. CDR3 nucleotide sequence: TGTGCCAGCAGCTCCTCGTGGGGGGCGCACACTGAAGCTTTCTTT. Supplemented by reference TRBV7-9 and TRBJ1-1, the full variable domain reads DTGVSQNPRHKITKRGQNVTFRCDPISEHNRLYWYRQTLGQGPEFLTYFQNEAQLEKSRLLSDRFSAERPKGSFSTLEIQRTEQGDSAMYLCASSSSWGAHTEAFFGQGTRLTVV.

This chain links TRBV5-4 with TRBJ2-7, with 8 bases lining up with TRBD2. Germline values: CDR1 SGHNT, CDR2 YYREEE (reference sequence). This CDR3 has 13 residues. For the CDR3, the DNA is TGTGCTGTCCGAACTAGCGGTGGGCACGAGCAGTACTTC. Translated, it gives CAVRTSGGHEQYF.

The chain links TRBV12-3 or TRBV12-4 to TRBJ2-1; the match to TRBD2 covers 8 bases. CDR3 length: 14 amino acids. V dropped 1 base and J dropped 9; count of bases not matched to a gene: 5. The CDR3, as DNA: TGTGCCAGCAGTTTAGGGGCGGGAGGAGGTGAGCAGTTCTTC. It encodes CASSLGAGGGEQFF.